The rows below give T cell receptor beta chains drawn from one sample of a study of vaccination and CD4 T cells after COVID-19. TCRdb called the PCR reads again in MiXCR, with one record for every CDR3 protein. The sample consists of roughly 16,000 distinct CDR3 sequences, approximately 67% of them appearing once. For these receptors, no antigen is known. Sequenced: CD4+ T cells from blood, cultured in vitro. The receptors derive from a human donor who had recovered from COVID-19. The CDR3 runs from the conserved cysteine through the conserved F or W. The D gene is left open where the match is weak. Some rows mark clone size as missing; the rest say once, few, many or name a class of expanded clone.

TRBV6-5	NA	TRBJ1-1	TRBD1	CASSYRDRGSTEAFF	TGTGCCAGCAGTTACAGGGACAGAGGGTCCACTGAAGCTTTCTTT
TRBV12-3/TRBV12-4	NA	TRBJ2-6	NA	CASTTAGLSHSGANVLTF	TGTGCCAGCACTACCGCCGGGTTATCACACTCTGGGGCCAACGTCCTGACTTTC
TRBV28	NA	TRBJ2-7	NA	CASSLLPTSSVEQYF	TGTGCCAGCAGTTTATTACCTACGAGTAGCGTTGAGCAGTACTTC
TRBV6-7	NA	TRBJ1-1	NA	CASSYSKTPRVRDTEAFF	TGTGCCAGCAGTTACTCGAAAACACCTCGAGTGAGGGACACTGAAGCTTTCTTT
TRBV4-2	NA	TRBJ1-5	TRBD1	CASSQGQGSIQPQHF	TGTGCCAGCAGCCAGGGACAGGGGTCAATTCAGCCCCAGCATTTT
TRBV7-2	NA	TRBJ2-1	TRBD1	CASSWGQGPNEQFF	TGTGCCAGCAGCTGGGGACAGGGGCCCAATGAGCAGTTCTTC
TRBV7-3	medium-sized	TRBJ2-2	NA	CASSRGGNANTGELFF	TGTGCCAGCAGCCGTGGGGGAAACGCGAACACCGGGGAGCTGTTTTTT
TRBV18	medium-sized	TRBJ2-1	NA	CASSPGQNNEQFF	TGTGCCAGCTCACCAGGGCAGAACAATGAGCAGTTCTTC
TRBV19	NA	TRBJ1-1	NA	CASSKNWEDTEAFF	TGTGCCAGTAGTAAGAACTGGGAGGACACTGAAGCTTTCTTT
TRBV24-1	NA	TRBJ1-2	TRBD1	CATSDPGQGDYGYTF	TGTGCCACCAGTGATCCAGGACAGGGGGACTATGGCTACACCTTC
TRBV29-1	NA	TRBJ1-5	NA	CSVGGRDQPQHF	TGCAGCGTTGGAGGAAGGGATCAGCCCCAGCATTTT
TRBV4-1	NA	TRBJ2-1	TRBD2	CASSNPHLVAGDNEQFF	TGCGCCAGCAGTAATCCACACCTGGTAGCGGGAGACAATGAGCAGTTCTTC
TRBV7-9	once	TRBJ2-7	NA	CASSSAALTAHEQYF	TGTGCCAGCAGCTCCGCGGCGTTAACAGCCCACGAGCAGTACTTC
TRBV6-5	once	TRBJ1-5	NA	CASSYGAGVTQPQHF	TGTGCCAGCAGTTACGGGGCGGGGGTAACCCAGCCCCAGCATTTT
TRBV10-2	NA	TRBJ2-3	TRBD2	CASRALAGGYPDTQYF	TGCGCCAGCAGAGCCCTAGCGGGAGGGTACCCAGATACGCAGTATTTT
TRBV6-7	NA	TRBJ2-3	NA	CASTPAASLYADTQYF	TGTGCCAGCACCCCCGCGGCTAGTCTCTACGCAGATACGCAGTATTTT
TRBV20-1	NA	TRBJ1-6	TRBD1	CSARLYGTGDNSPLHF	TGCAGTGCTAGATTATACGGGACAGGAGATAATTCACCCCTCCACTTT
TRBV24-1	NA	TRBJ2-7	NA	CATSATGTFIYEQYF	TGTGCCACCAGTGCCACGGGGACTTTCATTTACGAGCAGTACTTC
TRBV20-1	few	TRBJ1-5	NA	CSASDEDGPNQPQHF	TGCAGTGCTAGTGATGAGGACGGCCCCAATCAGCCCCAGCATTTT
TRBV20-1	NA	TRBJ1-4	TRBD1	CSARVQGAGEKLFF	TGCAGTGCTAGGGTACAGGGGGCAGGAGAAAAACTGTTTTTT
TRBV6-2/TRBV6-3	NA	TRBJ1-1	TRBD1	CASSYKTGEWSTEAFF	TGTGCCAGCAGTTACAAAACAGGGGAGTGGAGCACTGAAGCTTTCTTT
TRBV7-8	NA	TRBJ2-3	TRBD2	CASSQTSGRAGDTQYF	TGTGCCAGCAGTCAGACTAGCGGGAGGGCCGGAGATACGCAGTATTTT
TRBV20-1	NA	TRBJ1-3	NA	CSAQGHSVGNTIYF	TGCAGTGCACAGGGACATTCCGTGGGAAACACCATATATTTT
TRBV19	NA	TRBJ2-1	NA	CASSTRLRAVNEQFF	TGTGCCAGTAGTACTCGGCTACGCGCGGTCAATGAGCAGTTCTTC
TRBV20-1	few	TRBJ2-7	TRBD2	CSARLSQRGSYEQYF	TGCAGTGCTAGATTGAGCCAGCGGGGTTCCTACGAGCAGTACTTC
TRBV24-1	NA	TRBJ2-3	NA	CATSRGSASTDTQYF	TGTGCCACCAGTCGTGGTAGCGCTAGCACAGATACGCAGTATTTT
TRBV7-2	NA	TRBJ1-5	TRBD1	CASSSHSGGLLGQPQHF	TGTGCCAGCAGCTCCCACTCAGGGGGCCTCCTGGGACAGCCCCAGCATTTT